This T cell receptor beta chain stems from a study of spatial heterogeneity in lung cancer. The wider study: A strong correlation was found between TCR transcript counts in tumor regions and a T cell module score derived from matched bulk RNA-seq.

From the 5' RACE reads, TCRdb called clonotypes with MiXCR, one entry per CDR3 protein. The sample has about 800 distinct CDR3 sequences; under 8.5% are singletons. About this clonotype: Its antigen remains unknown.

The CDR3 contains 14 residues. Trimming cost V 2 bases and J 0 bases, with 7 bases left between them. Study-wide results and caveats: The number of expanded tumor alpha and beta chains correlated with mutation number.

Time point meaning: sample taken at primary tumor resection. The chain is built from TRBV12-3 or TRBV12-4 and TRBJ2-5, with D hard to call. This sequence was found in a female donor with early-stage non-small cell lung cancer. Sequenced here: lung tumor tissue, sampled at surgery. CDR3 bases: TGTGCCAGCAGTTTAATGGGGTACCAAGAGACCCAGTACTTC. Its protein is CASSLMGYQETQYF.